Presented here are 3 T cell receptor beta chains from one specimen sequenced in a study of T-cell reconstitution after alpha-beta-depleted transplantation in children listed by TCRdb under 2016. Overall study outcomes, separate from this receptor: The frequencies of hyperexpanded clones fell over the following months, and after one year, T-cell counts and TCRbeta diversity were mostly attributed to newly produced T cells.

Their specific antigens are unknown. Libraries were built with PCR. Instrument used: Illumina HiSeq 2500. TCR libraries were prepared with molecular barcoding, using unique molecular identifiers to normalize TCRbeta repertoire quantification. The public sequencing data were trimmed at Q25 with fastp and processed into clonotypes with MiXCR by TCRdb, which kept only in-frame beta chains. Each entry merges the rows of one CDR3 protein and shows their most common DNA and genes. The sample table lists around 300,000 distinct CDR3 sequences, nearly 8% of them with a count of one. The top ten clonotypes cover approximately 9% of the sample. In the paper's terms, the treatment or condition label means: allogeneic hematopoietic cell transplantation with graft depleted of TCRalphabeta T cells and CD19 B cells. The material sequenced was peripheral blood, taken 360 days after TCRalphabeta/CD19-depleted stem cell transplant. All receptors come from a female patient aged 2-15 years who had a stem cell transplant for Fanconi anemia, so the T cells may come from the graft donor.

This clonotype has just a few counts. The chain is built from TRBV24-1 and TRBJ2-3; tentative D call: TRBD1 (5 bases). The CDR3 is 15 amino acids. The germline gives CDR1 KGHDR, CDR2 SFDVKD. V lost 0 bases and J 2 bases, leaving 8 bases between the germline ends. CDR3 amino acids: CATSDLIRDTDTQYF. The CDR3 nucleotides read TGTGCCACCAGTGATTTGATCAGGGACACAGATACGCAGTATTTT.

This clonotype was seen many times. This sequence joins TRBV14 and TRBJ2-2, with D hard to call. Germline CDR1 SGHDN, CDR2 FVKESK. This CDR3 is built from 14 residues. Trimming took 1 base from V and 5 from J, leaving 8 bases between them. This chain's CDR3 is CASSQGSLTGELFF. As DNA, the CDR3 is TGTGCCAGCAGCCAAGGGTCGCTGACCGGGGAGCTGTTTTTT.

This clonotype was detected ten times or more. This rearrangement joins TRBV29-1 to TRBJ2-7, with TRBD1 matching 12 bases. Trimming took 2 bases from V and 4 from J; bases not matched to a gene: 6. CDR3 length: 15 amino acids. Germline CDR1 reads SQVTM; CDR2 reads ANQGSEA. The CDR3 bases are TGCAGCGTTGAACGGGGGACAGGGGGCTCTTACGAGCAGTACTTC. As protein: CSVERGTGGSYEQYF.